Listed below are T cell receptor beta chains from one sample, sequenced in a study of control samples from healthy donors and cancer patients. Here immunoSEQ multiplex PCR was the method, and the copy in TCRdb shows in-frame clones only, minus some. The top ten hold 4% to 5.5% of the sample, which has approximately 120,000 clones, about nine tenths seen once. The sequencing sample was made of blood. Receptor source: a human donor in good health. The donor label of this sample is uncertain. Each CDR3 is given without its conserved first and last residue.

J gene | CDR3 length | V gene | CDR3 protein
TRBJ1-2 | 14 | TRBV6-2/TRBV6-3 | ASSYETGEYDYGYT
TRBJ1-1 | 15 | TRBV2 | ASSEARVGGKGTEAF
TRBJ1-3 | 13 | TRBV5-1 | ASSPGDRDGNTIY
TRBJ2-7 | 13 | TRBV3-1/TRBV3-2 | ASSQSSRGSTEQY
TRBJ1-3 | 12 | TRBV7-9 | ASSLGDSGNTIY
TRBJ2-3 | 13 | TRBV6-1 | ASSERTGTTDTQY
TRBJ1-4 | 10 | TRBV28 | ASQPPNEKLF
TRBJ2-3 | 14 | TRBV6-1 | ASSGDRAKNTDTQY
TRBJ2-4 | 13 | TRBV29-1 | SVEAWGVAKNIQY
TRBJ1-1 | 9 | TRBV30 | AWSGYTEAF
TRBJ2-4 | 10 | TRBV12-5 | ASGRDRNIQY
TRBJ1-3 | 17 | TRBV19 | ASSIERSGQSFSGNTIY
TRBJ2-7 | 14 | TRBV3-1/TRBV3-2 | ASSQGQGAVPYEQY
TRBJ1-2 | 9 | TRBV20-1 | SADPPGGVD
TRBJ1-2 | 13 | TRBV15 | ATSRDRQNFYGYT
TRBJ1-3 | 14 | TRBV2 | ASSLNAGQFGNTIY
TRBJ1-3 | 11 | TRBV12-3/TRBV12-4 | ASSPTPGNTIY
TRBJ1-1 | 13 | TRBV7-9 | ASSLARGLYTEAF
TRBJ1-4 | 11 | TRBV6-5 | ASRWGVEEKLF
TRBJ2-2 | 14 | TRBV14 | ASSQGFRRNTGELF
TRBJ1-5 | 13 | TRBV5-6 | ASSLLGQGNQPQH
TRBJ1-1 | 12 | TRBV2 | ASNPQRKNTEAF
TRBJ1-5 | 14 | TRBV19 | ASSIRQGMSNQPQH
TRBJ1-1 | 12 | TRBV2 | ASRVDGPNTEAF
TRBJ2-2 | 14 | TRBV4-2 | ASSQGLRRALGELF
TRBJ2-3 | 13 | TRBV5-4 | ASSLFGGPQDTQY
TRBJ1-1 | 14 | TRBV7-6 | ASSLGTGEMNTEAF
TRBJ2-3 | 16 | TRBV6-1 | ASSGRLAGRQSTDTQY
TRBJ2-3 | 12 | TRBV6-5 | ASTGLTSTDTQY
TRBJ1-2 | 11 | TRBV3-1/TRBV3-2 | ASSKGQGFGYT
TRBJ1-5 | 12 | TRBV19 | ASTVRSSNQPQH
TRBJ2-1 | 12 | TRBV24-1 | ATSDLLAGGEQF
TRBJ2-3 | 14 | TRBV6-4 | ASSDSVAGGPDTQY
TRBJ1-2 | 12 | TRBV12-5 | AIWTGDGHYGYT
TRBJ2-7 | 13 | TRBV18 | ASSPGTGGSGEQY
TRBJ1-1 | 9 | TRBV29-1 | SVEGNTEAF
TRBJ2-1 | 13 | TRBV6-5 | AILNPGDPWNEQF
TRBJ2-7 | 12 | TRBV5-4 | ASRWDRDFGEQY
TRBJ2-3 | 15 | TRBV4-3 | ASARSNGRTSTDTQY
TRBJ2-1 | 13 | TRBV6-6 | ASSYPQPGESEQF
TRBJ2-1 | 10 | TRBV3-1/TRBV3-2 | ASSQVLGEQF
TRBJ2-2 | 13 | TRBV18 | ASSPRTGSAGELF
TRBJ1-5 | 13 | TRBV28 | ASSFRGAGNQPQH
TRBJ2-5 | 13 | TRBV5-6 | ASSPRTGLRETQY
TRBJ1-4 | 13 | TRBV27 | ASSSLGKANEKLF
TRBJ2-1 | 11 | TRBV10-3 | AMGTGWDGEQF
TRBJ1-5 | 16 | TRBV19 | ASRKPGQGAYSNQPQH
TRBJ2-7 | 13 | TRBV11-2 | ASSSPRTGVYEQY
TRBJ1-2 | 9 | TRBV6-5 | ASSQGRGYT
TRBJ1-5 | 13 | TRBV19 | ATDGSGQFNQPQH
TRBJ1-1 | 11 | TRBV24-1 | ATSDPGQGERF
TRBJ1-5 | 12 | TRBV5-8 | ASSFRDLNQPQH
TRBJ2-2 | 13 | TRBV25-1 | ASSDRGPGTGELF
TRBJ1-4 | 11 | TRBV2 | ASSGQFNEKLF